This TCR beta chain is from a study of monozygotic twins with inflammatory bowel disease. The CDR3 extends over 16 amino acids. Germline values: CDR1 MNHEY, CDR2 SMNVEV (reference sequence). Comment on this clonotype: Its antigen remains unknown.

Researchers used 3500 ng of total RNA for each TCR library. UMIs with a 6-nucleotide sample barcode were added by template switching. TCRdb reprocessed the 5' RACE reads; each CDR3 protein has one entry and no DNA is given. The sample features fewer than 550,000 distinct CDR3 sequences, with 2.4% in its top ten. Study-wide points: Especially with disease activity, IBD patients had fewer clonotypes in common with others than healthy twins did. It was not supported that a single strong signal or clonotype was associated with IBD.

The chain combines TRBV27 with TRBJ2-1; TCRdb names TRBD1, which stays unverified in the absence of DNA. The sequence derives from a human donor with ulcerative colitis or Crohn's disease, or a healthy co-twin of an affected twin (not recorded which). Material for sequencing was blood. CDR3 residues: CASSLQGWQTYNERFF.